This T cell receptor (beta chain) was documented in a study of blood T cells in healthy people across ages. Using a J-beta primer mix together with a sample-barcoded 5' primer, a second PCR was run for roughly 6 to 12 cycles. TCRdb re-called the 5' RACE reads through MiXCR, storing one row per CDR3 protein. The sample records about 840,000 distinct CDR3 sequences, 29% being singletons. For this clonotype: Its specificity is not known.

The CDR3 loop spans 13 amino acids. Germline assignment: CDR1 ENHRY and CDR2 SYGVKD. V gave up 8 bases and J gave up 4 bases; unmatched junction bases: 4. Findings and limits, study-wide: Per million T cells, TCR beta diversity dropped roughly linearly as age increased.

The sample was also linked to a second study, of T cells of mothers and their children. That publication notes: Reads obtained per mother exceeded 8.5 million TCR beta CDR3 reads, with about 3 million obtained per child.

The TCR comes from a woman aged 40 to 50 in good health. This sequence joins TRBV10-3 and TRBJ2-2, with 7 bases aligning to TRBD1. The sequenced material came from blood. The CDR3 spells CAIGTERTGELFF. The CDR3 bases are TGTGCCATCGGGACAGAACGCACCGGGGAGCTGTTTTTT.